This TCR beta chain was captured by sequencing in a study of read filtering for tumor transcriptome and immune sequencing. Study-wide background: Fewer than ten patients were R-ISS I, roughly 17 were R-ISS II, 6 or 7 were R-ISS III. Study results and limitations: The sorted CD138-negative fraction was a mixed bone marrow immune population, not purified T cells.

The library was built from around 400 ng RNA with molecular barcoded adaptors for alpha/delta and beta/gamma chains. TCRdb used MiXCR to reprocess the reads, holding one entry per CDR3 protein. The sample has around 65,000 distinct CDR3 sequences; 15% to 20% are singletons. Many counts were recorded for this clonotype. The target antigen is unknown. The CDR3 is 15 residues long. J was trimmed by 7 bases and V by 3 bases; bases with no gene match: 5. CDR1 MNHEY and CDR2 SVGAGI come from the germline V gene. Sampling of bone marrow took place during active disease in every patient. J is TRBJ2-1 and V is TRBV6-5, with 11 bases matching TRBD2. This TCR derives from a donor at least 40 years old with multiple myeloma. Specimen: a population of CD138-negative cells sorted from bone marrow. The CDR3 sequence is CASSYGTSGRNEQFF. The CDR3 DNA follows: TGTGCCAGCAGTTATGGGACTAGCGGAAGAAATGAGCAGTTCTTC.